This entry concerns a single T cell receptor beta chain. The CDR3 length is 14 residues. Per the germline V gene, CDR1 is SGHNT and CDR2 is YYREEE (reference sequence). Trimming pared 0 bases from V and 7 bases from J, leaving 11 bases between. Sequenced by immunoSEQ multiplex PCR; TCRdb stores in-frame clones only, minus some. The table includes a few hundred thousand clones, about 92% detected once. This sample is drawn from a study of blood T cell repertoires in COVID-19. The TCR was taken from a woman aged 30 to 39 who had recovered from COVID-19. What was sequenced was PBMCs or T cells enriched from blood (not recorded which). The chain carries TRBV5-4 and TRBJ1-5; maybe TRBD1 (5 bases). CDR3 residues: CASSLDGGVQPQHF. CDR3 nucleotides: TGTGCCAGCAGCTTGGATGGGGGGGTGCAGCCCCAGCATTTT.